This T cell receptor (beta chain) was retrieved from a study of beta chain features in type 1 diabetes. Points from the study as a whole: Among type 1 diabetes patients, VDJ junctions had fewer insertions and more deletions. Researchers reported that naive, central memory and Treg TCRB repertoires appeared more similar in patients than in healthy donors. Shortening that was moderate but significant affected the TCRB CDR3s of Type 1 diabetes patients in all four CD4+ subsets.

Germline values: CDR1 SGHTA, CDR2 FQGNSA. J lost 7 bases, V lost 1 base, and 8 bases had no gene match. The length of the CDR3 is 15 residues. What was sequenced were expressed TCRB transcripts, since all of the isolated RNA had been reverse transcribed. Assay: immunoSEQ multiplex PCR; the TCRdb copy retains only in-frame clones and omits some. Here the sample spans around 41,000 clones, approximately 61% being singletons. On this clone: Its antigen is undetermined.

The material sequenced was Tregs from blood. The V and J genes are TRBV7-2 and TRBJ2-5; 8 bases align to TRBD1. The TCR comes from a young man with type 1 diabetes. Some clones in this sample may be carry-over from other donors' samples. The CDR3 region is CASSLGKGQGGTQYF. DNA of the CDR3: TGTGCCAGCAGCTTAGGAAAAGGACAGGGAGGGACCCAGTACTTC.